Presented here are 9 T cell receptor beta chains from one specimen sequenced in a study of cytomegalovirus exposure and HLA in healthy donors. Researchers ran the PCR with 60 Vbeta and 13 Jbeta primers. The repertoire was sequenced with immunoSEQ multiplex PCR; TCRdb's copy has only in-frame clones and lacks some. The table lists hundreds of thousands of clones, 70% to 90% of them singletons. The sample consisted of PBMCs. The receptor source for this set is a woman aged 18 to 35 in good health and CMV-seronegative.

This chain's CDR3 is CASSESGGEGDEQFF. CDR3 bases: TGTGCCAGCAGTGAATCGGGCGGGGAGGGGGATGAGCAGTTCTTC. V is TRBV2 and J is TRBJ2-1; possibly TRBD2 for D (7 bases). Germline CDR1 is SNHLY and CDR2 is FYNNEI. Trimming shortened V by 2 bases and J by 8 bases, and 16 bases separated the two germline ends. This CDR3 spans 15 amino acids.

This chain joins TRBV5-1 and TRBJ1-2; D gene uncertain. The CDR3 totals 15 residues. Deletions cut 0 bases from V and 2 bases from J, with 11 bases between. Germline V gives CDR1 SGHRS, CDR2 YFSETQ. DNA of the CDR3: TGCGCCAGCAGCTTGGCGGGATACGACAACTATGGCTACACCTTC. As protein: CASSLAGYDNYGYTF. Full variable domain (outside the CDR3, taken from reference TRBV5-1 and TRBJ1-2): KAGVTQTPRYLIKTRGQQVTLSCSPISGHRSVSWYQQTPGQGLQFLFEYFSETQRNKGNFPGRFSGRQFSNSRSEMNVSTLELGDSALYLCASSLAGYDNYGYTFGSGTRLTVV.

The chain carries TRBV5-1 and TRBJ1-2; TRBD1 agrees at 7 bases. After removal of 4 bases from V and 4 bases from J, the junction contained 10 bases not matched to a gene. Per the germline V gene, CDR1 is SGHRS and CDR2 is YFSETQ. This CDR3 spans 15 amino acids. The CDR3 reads CASSSAPGQPYGYTF. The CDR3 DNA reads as TGCGCCAGCAGCAGCGCTCCGGGACAGCCCTATGGCTACACCTTC.

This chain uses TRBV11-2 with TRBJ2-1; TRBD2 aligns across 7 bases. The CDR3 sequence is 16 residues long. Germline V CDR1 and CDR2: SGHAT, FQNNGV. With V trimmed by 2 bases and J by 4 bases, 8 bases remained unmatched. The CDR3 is CASSLSGAGEYNEQFF. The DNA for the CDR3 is TGTGCCAGCAGCTTATCGGGCGCGGGAGAATACAATGAGCAGTTCTTC.

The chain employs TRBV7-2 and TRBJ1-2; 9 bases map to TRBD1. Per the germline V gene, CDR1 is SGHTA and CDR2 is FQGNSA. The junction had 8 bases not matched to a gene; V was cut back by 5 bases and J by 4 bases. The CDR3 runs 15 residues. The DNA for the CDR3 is TGTGCCAGCAGCCCGGGACAGGGTAAGGCCTATGGCTACACCTTC. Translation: CASSPGQGKAYGYTF.

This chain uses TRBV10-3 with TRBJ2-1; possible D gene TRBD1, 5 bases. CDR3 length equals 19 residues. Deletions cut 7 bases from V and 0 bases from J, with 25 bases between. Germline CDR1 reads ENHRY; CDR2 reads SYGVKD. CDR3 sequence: CAITGSGTGAYPSYNEQFF. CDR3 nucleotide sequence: TGTGCCATCACCGGATCAGGCACAGGTGCCTACCCCTCCTACAATGAGCAGTTCTTC.

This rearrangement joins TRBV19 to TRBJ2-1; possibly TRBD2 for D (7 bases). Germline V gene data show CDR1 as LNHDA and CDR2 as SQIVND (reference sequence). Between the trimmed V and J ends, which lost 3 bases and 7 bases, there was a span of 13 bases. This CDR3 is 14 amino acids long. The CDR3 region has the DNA TGTGCCAGTAGTATGTTTGAGGGGGGGAATGAGCAGTTCTTC. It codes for CASSMFEGGNEQFF.

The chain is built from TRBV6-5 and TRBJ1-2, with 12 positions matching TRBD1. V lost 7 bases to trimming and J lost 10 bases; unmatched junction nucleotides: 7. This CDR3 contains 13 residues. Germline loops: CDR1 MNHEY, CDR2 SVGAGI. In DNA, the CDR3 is TGTGCCAGCACCGTGGGACAGGGGGCGTACTACACCTTC. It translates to CASTVGQGAYYTF.

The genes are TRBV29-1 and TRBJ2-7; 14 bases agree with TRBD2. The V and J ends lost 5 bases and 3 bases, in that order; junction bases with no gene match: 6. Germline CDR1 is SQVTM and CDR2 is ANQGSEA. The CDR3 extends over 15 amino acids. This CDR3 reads CSVSGTSGGDYEQYF. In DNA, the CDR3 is TGCAGCGTTTCAGGGACTAGCGGGGGCGACTACGAGCAGTACTTC.